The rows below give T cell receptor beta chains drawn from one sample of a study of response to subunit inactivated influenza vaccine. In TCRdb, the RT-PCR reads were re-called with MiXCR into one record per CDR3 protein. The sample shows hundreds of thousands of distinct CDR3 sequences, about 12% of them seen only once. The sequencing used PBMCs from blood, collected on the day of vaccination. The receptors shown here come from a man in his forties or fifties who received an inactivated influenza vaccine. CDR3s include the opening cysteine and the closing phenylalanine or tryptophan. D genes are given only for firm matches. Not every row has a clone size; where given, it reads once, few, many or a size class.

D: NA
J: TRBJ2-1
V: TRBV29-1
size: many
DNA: TGCAGCGTTTTGCGCGGCGATTCCTACAATGAGCAGTTCTTC
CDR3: CSVLRGDSYNEQFF

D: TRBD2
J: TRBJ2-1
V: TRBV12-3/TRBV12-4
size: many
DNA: TGTGCCAGCAGTTTCCCGACTAGCGGGACTTACAATGAGCAGTTCTTC
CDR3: CASSFPTSGTYNEQFF

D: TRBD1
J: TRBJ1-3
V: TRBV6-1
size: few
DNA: TGTGCCAGCAGACAGGGACAGTCTTCTGGAAACACCATATATTTT
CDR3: CASRQGQSSGNTIYF

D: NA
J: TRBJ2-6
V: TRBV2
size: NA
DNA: TGTGCCAGCAGTGAGACGACAGAAGTAAAAAGCTCTGGGGCCAACGTCCTGACTTTC
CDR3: CASSETTEVKSSGANVLTF

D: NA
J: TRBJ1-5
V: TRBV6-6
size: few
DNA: TGTGCCGTGGGGGGGGGATATCAGCCCCAGCATTTT
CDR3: CAVGGGYQPQHF

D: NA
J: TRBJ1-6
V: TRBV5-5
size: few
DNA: TGTGCCAGCAGGTTCGGGTACCCGACTTCACCCCTCCACTTT
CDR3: CASRFGYPTSPLHF

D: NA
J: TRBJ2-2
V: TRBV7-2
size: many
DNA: TGTGCCAGCAGCTTAGGACCCTACACCGGGGAGCTGTTTTTT
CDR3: CASSLGPYTGELFF

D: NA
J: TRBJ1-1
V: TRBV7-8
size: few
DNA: TGTGCCAGCAGCAGTGGGACAACAAACACTGAAGCTTTCTTT
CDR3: CASSSGTTNTEAFF

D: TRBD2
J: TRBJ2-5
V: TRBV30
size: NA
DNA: TGTGCCTGGAGTGTCCTGGGAGGGGAGACCCAGTACTTC
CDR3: CAWSVLGGETQYF

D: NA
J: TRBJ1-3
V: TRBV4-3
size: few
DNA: TGCGCCAGCAGCCAAGCCCACAGCGCTGGAAACACCATATATTTT
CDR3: CASSQAHSAGNTIYF

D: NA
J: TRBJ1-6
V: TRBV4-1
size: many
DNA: TGCGCCAGCAGCCAAGTGGCGGGGGGTTCCTATAATTCACCCCTCCACTTT
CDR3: CASSQVAGGSYNSPLHF

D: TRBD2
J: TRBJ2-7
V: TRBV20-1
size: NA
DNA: TGCAGTGCTAGAGGAGGGCTAGCGGGAGCTGGCGAGCAGTACTTC
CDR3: CSARGGLAGAGEQYF

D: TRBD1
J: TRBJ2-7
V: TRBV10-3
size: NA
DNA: TGTGCCAACCCGAAGACAGGGGTCTCTAAGTGCTTC
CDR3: CANPKTGVSKCF

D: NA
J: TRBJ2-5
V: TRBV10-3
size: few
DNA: TGTGCCATCAGTGAGCCCGGGGCAAGGCAAGAGACCCAGTACTTC
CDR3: CAISEPGARQETQYF

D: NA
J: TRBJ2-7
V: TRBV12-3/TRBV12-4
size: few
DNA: TGTGCCTCAGCGCGTAGGCTAGAAGGCGAGCAGTACTTC
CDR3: CASARRLEGEQYF

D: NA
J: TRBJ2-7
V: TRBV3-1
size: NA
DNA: TGTGCCAGCAGCCAAGATCTGGTACCGGGCAACGAGCAGTACTTC
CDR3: CASSQDLVPGNEQYF

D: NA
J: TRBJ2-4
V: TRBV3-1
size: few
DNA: TGTGCCAGCAGCCTGAGGGGGACTCCTGCCAAAAACATTCAGTACTTC
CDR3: CASSLRGTPAKNIQYF

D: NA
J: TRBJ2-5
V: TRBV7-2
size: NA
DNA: TGTGCCAGCAGTCCTACCAGGCAGCGCCAAGAGACCCAGTACTTC
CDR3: CASSPTRQRQETQYF

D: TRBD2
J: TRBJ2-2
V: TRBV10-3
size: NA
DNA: TGTGCCATCAGTGATCCCCCTGGCGGGAGGTCCGTGGAGCTGTTTTTT
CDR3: CAISDPPGGRSVELFF

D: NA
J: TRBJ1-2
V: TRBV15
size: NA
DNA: TGTGCCACCAGCAGATCCGGGACGCAAAACGCTGGCTACACCTTC
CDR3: CATSRSGTQNAGYTF

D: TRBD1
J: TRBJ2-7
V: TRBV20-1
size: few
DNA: TGCAGTGCTAGAGATTCAGGGGGCGCGTGGGAGCAGTACTTC
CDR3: CSARDSGGAWEQYF

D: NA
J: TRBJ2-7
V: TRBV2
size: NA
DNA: TGTGCCAGCAGGGGTCGAGTTGAAGCTCGAGAGCAGTACTTC
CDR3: CASRGRVEAREQYF

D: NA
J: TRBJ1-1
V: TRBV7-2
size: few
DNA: TGTGCCAGCACCGAACCCGGAATGAACACTGAAGCTTTCTTT
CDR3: CASTEPGMNTEAFF

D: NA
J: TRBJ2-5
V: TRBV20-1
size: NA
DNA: TGCAGTGCTAGCGGGGCCAGGTACTTC
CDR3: CSASGARYF

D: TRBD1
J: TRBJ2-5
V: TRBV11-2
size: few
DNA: TGTGCCAGCAGCCCAGGGGGCCAGAAGGGAGAGACCCAGTACTTC
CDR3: CASSPGGQKGETQYF